This T cell receptor (beta chain) was identified during a study of T cell responses to AZD1222 COVID-19 vaccine (dated by TCRdb to about 2021). About the investigation overall: Because spike-specific TCR depth and breadth did not differ between the two schedules, AZD1222 recipients who got a second dose at roughly 4 weeks were pooled with those who got a second dose at roughly 12 weeks. TCR sequencing covered 230 or so trial participants: 200 to 220 given two doses of AZD1222 and some 25 given two doses of MenACWY control vaccine. Enrollment into the trials was organized by age into subgroups of 18-55, 56-69 and 70-plus years, and those subgroups contained roughly 150, 30 and 60 TCR-sequenced participants, respectively. Overall results and qualifications from the work: Only five to seven AZD1222 recipients were SARS-CoV-2 seropositive at baseline, limiting conclusions about previously exposed vaccinees. In the small 56-69-year group, the increase in depth fell short of significance, most likely because of low power. The whole spike protein was spanned by vaccine-associated CD4 TCRs, and dominant responses were seen in regions 160-218 and 743-854. Most participants were white British and females outnumbered males, and the authors suggested that clonal diversity may have been underestimated. Reportedly, almost half of the unique spike-specific TCRs recognized epitopes lying outside the regions that are mutated in the B.1.351 and B.1.1.7 variants. Spike-specific TCR breadth and depth rose significantly after two AZD1222 doses compared with day 0 and with MenACWY recipients. Because no samples from the day 14 peak response were available, repertoires could be characterized only after the peak T cell response.

The CDR3 regions of human TCRbeta chains were subjected to immunosequencing. Processing in the source paper ran as follows. Repertoire TCRs were checked for matches against a reference library of SARS-CoV-2-specific TCRs that had been generated using the MIRA antigen-specificity platform. Breadth was defined as the fraction of unique TCRs that were SARS-CoV-2-associated, and depth was defined as the fraction of total T cells that were SARS-CoV-2-associated. Using the MIRA data, each spike-specific TCR was assigned both to the spike region to which the TCR was reactive and to a CD4 or CD8 class. Log10-transformed breadth and depth values were compared by one-way ANOVA with Sidak's multiple comparisons tests. The table was pulled from immuneACCESS by TCRdb, which kept in-frame rearrangements only. Such tables lose some clones; where checked, under half of the loss comes from unresolved V genes, and the rest has no known cause. The V and J calls and clone size are taken from that table; D and trimming were inferred from the DNA. The sample yields 90,000 to 130,000 clones; 81% were counted once. The ten biggest clones cover 4.6% of the sample.

As concerns this clone: What antigen it recognizes has not been identified. No clone much larger than this one lies a single base away; base qualities are absent.

The time point label for this specimen denotes: baseline before first vaccination. Samples from vaccinated people were obtained from the UK trials COV001 and COV002, which included a single-blind randomized controlled phase 2/3 trial of AZD1222 (ChAdOx1 nCoV-19) in healthy adults. Trial participant PBMC samples were collected at day 0 and day 28 after the second dose for TCRbeta chain sequencing. CDR1 and CDR2, per the germline V gene (reference sequence), are SGHKS and YYEKEE. Including the terminal cysteine and phenylalanine, the CDR3 comprises 16 residues. The retained sequence is limited to the CDR3, 48 bases, with the frame set at the first base. After removal of 4 bases from V and 0 bases from J, the junction retains 8 bases not matched to a gene.

Sequenced material: peripheral blood, taken on day 0 of AZD1222 vaccination. The receptor was derived from an adult in good health. The chain is encoded by TRBV5-5 joined to TRBJ2-7; 9 bases in the junction line up with TRBD2. At the DNA level, the sequence is TGTGCCAGCAGCCTAGGACTAGCGCTTAGCTCCTACGAGCAGTACTTC. It translates as CASSLGLALSSYEQYF.